The rows below give T cell receptor beta chains drawn from one sample of a study of patients and donors after allogeneic stem cell transplantation. Using its own MiXCR run on the RT-PCR reads, TCRdb lists one record per CDR3 protein. The repertoire holds hundreds of thousands of distinct CDR3 sequences, more than 35% seen once, with 9.5% to 13% in the top ten. The sample comprised blood, either unsorted or a sorted T cell fraction (not recorded which). These receptors were obtained from a human donor who was either an allogeneic HSCT recipient or a stem cell or donor lymphocyte infusion donor (not recorded which). It is not recorded whose cells these are; they may come from a transplant donor. CDR3s include the opening cysteine and the closing phenylalanine or tryptophan. Fields, in order: J gene, clone size, D gene, V gene, CDR3 protein, CDR3 DNA. The D gene is left open where the match is weak. A row's size may be missing; if present it is once, few, many or a size class.

>TRBJ1-6|-|TRBD1|TRBV4-1
CASSHYDRDSPLHF
TGCGCCAGCAGCCACTATGACAGGGACTCACCCCTCCACTTT
>TRBJ1-5|-|-|TRBV20-1
CSASLGNQPQHF
TGCAGTGCTAGTCTGGGTAATCAGCCCCAGCATTTT
>TRBJ2-1|-|-|TRBV20-1
CSASLEVFYVDEQFF
TGCAGTGCTAGCCTAGAGGTGTTCTACGTAGATGAGCAGTTCTTC
>TRBJ2-4|-|TRBD1|TRBV20-1
CSASKTGRAKNIQYF
TGCAGTGCTAGTAAGACAGGGAGAGCCAAAAACATTCAGTACTTC
>TRBJ1-3|few|-|TRBV9
CASSVLVSGNTIYF
TGTGCCAGCAGCGTGTTGGTGTCTGGAAACACCATATATTTT
>TRBJ2-7|few|TRBD1|TRBV5-1
CASSLIGQGYEQYF
TGCGCCAGCAGCTTGATCGGACAGGGATACGAGCAGTACTTC
>TRBJ1-2|-|-|TRBV12-3/TRBV12-4
CASSLFSGVNYGYTF
TGTGCCAGCAGTTTATTCTCAGGGGTTAACTATGGCTACACCTTC
>TRBJ2-3|-|TRBD2|TRBV5-1
CASRVSGKSTDTQYF
TGCGCCAGCAGGGTTAGCGGGAAGAGCACAGATACGCAGTATTTT
>TRBJ1-5|few|TRBD1|TRBV12-3/TRBV12-4
CASSLETGGNQPQHF
TGTGCCAGCAGTTTAGAGACAGGGGGAAATCAGCCCCAGCATTTT
>TRBJ2-7|-|-|TRBV5-1
CASRDRSPYEQYF
TGCGCCAGCAGAGACAGGAGTCCCTACGAGCAGTACTTC
>TRBJ2-3|few|TRBD2|TRBV29-1
CSVDAGRVTDTQYF
TGCAGCGTGGACGCGGGGAGGGTCACAGATACGCAGTATTTT
>TRBJ2-5|-|-|TRBV9
CASSASPVWETQYF
TGTGCCAGCAGCGCCAGTCCTGTTTGGGAGACCCAGTACTTC
>TRBJ1-1|-|-|TRBV30
CAWSVRGNTEAFF
TGTGCCTGGAGCGTACGGGGGAACACTGAAGCTTTCTTT
>TRBJ1-5|few|-|TRBV20-1
CSARVQGWLQHF
TGCAGTGCTAGAGTCCAAGGATGGCTCCAGCATTTT
>TRBJ2-1|-|-|TRBV13
CASSLELGGFNEQFF
TGTGCCAGCAGCTTAGAACTGGGGGGATTCAATGAGCAGTTCTTC
>TRBJ1-5|few|TRBD1|TRBV12-3/TRBV12-4
CASSSPGQGYQPQHF
TGTGCCAGCAGTTCTCCGGGACAGGGGTATCAGCCCCAGCATTTT
>TRBJ1-1|-|-|TRBV7-2
CASSLPAIMNTEAFF
TGTGCCAGCAGCTTACCTGCTATAATGAACACTGAAGCTTTCTTT
>TRBJ1-5|-|-|TRBV4-1
CASSQDTMHSNQPQHF
TGCGCCAGCAGCCAAGATACGATGCATAGCAATCAGCCCCAGCATTTT
>TRBJ1-2|-|TRBD1|TRBV7-2
CASRSGTGDFNYGYTF
TGTGCCAGCAGGTCCGGGACAGGGGACTTTAACTATGGCTACACCTTC
>TRBJ1-1|-|TRBD1|TRBV3-1
CASSQRGQVEAFF
TGTGCCAGCAGCCAACGGGGACAGGTTGAAGCTTTCTTT
>TRBJ2-7|few|-|TRBV12-3/TRBV12-4
CASSPTGSKGEQYF
TGTGCCAGCAGTCCCACAGGGTCGAAAGGCGAGCAGTACTTC
>TRBJ1-5|few|-|TRBV11-2
CASSLDTVAQPQHF
TGTGCCAGCAGCTTAGACACTGTGGCTCAGCCCCAGCATTTT
>TRBJ2-5|-|TRBD1|TRBV12-3/TRBV12-4
CASRRDRGETQYF
TGTGCCAGCAGAAGGGACAGGGGAGAGACCCAGTACTTC
>TRBJ1-1|-|TRBD1|TRBV29-1
CSGTGNTEAFF
TGCAGCGGGACAGGGAACACTGAAGCTTTCTTT
>TRBJ1-1|-|TRBD1|TRBV24-1
CATSDSRQGVTEAFF
TGTGCCACCAGTGACTCTAGACAGGGGGTCACTGAAGCTTTCTTT
>TRBJ1-4|-|-|TRBV15
CATSRPGTPELFF
TGTGCCACCAGCAGACCCGGGACCCCCGAACTGTTTTTT
>TRBJ2-1|-|-|TRBV9
CASSARGNEQFF
TGTGCCAGCAGCGCACGGGGGAATGAGCAGTTCTTC
>TRBJ1-6|-|-|TRBV6-6
CASSYSEIRVNSPLHF
TGTGCCAGCAGTTATTCCGAAATCCGGGTAAATTCACCCCTCCACTTT
>TRBJ1-2|few|TRBD1|TRBV10-3
CAISVRVSTGNYGYTF
TGTGCCATCAGTGTTAGGGTTTCGACAGGGAACTATGGCTACACCTTC
>TRBJ1-1|-|-|TRBV5-1
CASSLASSAEAFF
TGCGCCAGCAGCTTGGCATCGTCAGCTGAAGCTTTCTTT
>TRBJ1-2|-|TRBD1|TRBV5-6
CASSPDGTAYYGYTF
TGTGCCAGCAGCCCGGATGGGACAGCCTACTATGGCTACACCTTC
>TRBJ1-5|-|-|TRBV30
CAWMCRGRNNQPQHF
TGTGCCTGGATGTGTAGGGGCAGGAACAATCAGCCCCAGCATTTT
>TRBJ1-2|-|TRBD1|TRBV28
CASSFGDRDGGGYGYTF
TGTGCCAGCAGTTTTGGGGACAGGGATGGGGGAGGCTATGGCTACACCTTC
>TRBJ1-2|few|TRBD1|TRBV20-1
CSAPQRYRGRLKNYGYTF
TGCAGTGCTCCGCAACGTTACAGGGGGCGGTTGAAAAACTATGGCTACACCTTC
>TRBJ1-1|-|-|TRBV12-3/TRBV12-4
CASSLTPANTEAFF
TGTGCCAGCAGTTTGACCCCTGCGAACACTGAAGCTTTCTTT
>TRBJ1-1|few|TRBD1|TRBV20-1
CSAEDRATVEAFF
TGCAGTGCTGAAGACAGGGCCACCGTTGAAGCTTTCTTT
>TRBJ2-7|-|-|TRBV18
CASSTHPGRYEQYF
TGTGCCAGCTCGACCCACCCAGGGCGGTACGAGCAGTACTTC
>TRBJ2-2|-|-|TRBV6-5
CASSYQGYLTGELFF
TGTGCCAGCAGTTATCAGGGGTATTTGACCGGGGAGCTGTTTTTT
>TRBJ1-5|few|-|TRBV12-3/TRBV12-4
CASSPVPDPNQPQHF
TGTGCCAGCAGTCCGGTCCCAGACCCCAATCAGCCCCAGCATTTT
>TRBJ1-5|-|-|TRBV20-1
CSARIGGFNQPQHF
TGCAGTGCTAGAATAGGGGGGTTTAATCAGCCCCAGCATTTT
>TRBJ2-7|-|TRBD1|TRBV29-1
CSVVGGDRALNEQYF
TGCAGCGTTGTGGGGGGGGACAGGGCTTTGAACGAGCAGTACTTC
>TRBJ1-2|-|-|TRBV9
CASSVEMEGKYTF
TGTGCCAGCAGCGTAGAGATGGAGGGCAAGTACACCTTC
>TRBJ1-1|-|-|TRBV12-3/TRBV12-4
CASSPHDGGSEAFF
TGTGCCAGCAGTCCACACGATGGTGGTAGCGAAGCTTTCTTT
>TRBJ1-1|few|-|TRBV6-5
CASRGGPTGKAFF
TGTGCCAGCAGAGGGGGGCCAACCGGTAAAGCTTTCTTT
>TRBJ2-1|once|-|TRBV18
CASPIVQGLTNYNEQFF
TGTGCCAGCCCCATTGTACAGGGACTCACTAACTACAATGAGCAGTTCTTC
>TRBJ2-5|few|-|TRBV5-4
CASSPDSYQETQYF
TGTGCCAGCAGCCCGGACAGTTACCAAGAGACCCAGTACTTC
>TRBJ1-2|-|-|TRBV28
CASSLGLGGYTF
TGTGCCAGCAGTTTAGGGTTAGGAGGCTACACCTTC
>TRBJ2-3|-|-|TRBV20-1
CSASVTTRPRQYF
TGCAGTGCTTCTGTTACCACTCGGCCACGGCAGTATTTT
>TRBJ1-4|few|-|TRBV7-2
CASSSLGQGEKLFF
TGTGCCAGCAGCTCCCTCGGACAAGGAGAAAAACTGTTTTTT
>TRBJ2-1|-|-|TRBV7-3
CASSLGGLREQFF
TGTGCCAGCAGCCTAGGAGGGTTGAGAGAGCAGTTCTTC
>TRBJ1-6|few|-|TRBV20-1
CSARTLVLRNSPLHF
TGCAGTGCTCGGACTTTGGTATTAAGAAATTCACCCCTCCACTTT
>TRBJ2-7|-|-|TRBV20-1
CSASIQNSRAYEQYF
TGCAGTGCAAGCATCCAAAATAGCAGGGCTTACGAGCAGTACTTC
>TRBJ2-5|-|TRBD1|TRBV28
CASRGQAETQYF
TGTGCCAGCAGAGGACAGGCGGAGACCCAGTACTTC
>TRBJ2-7|-|-|TRBV9
CASSVGDLYEQYF
TGTGCCAGCAGCGTAGGGGACCTCTACGAGCAGTACTTC
>TRBJ2-2|-|-|TRBV20-1
CSARDTGRAGELFF
TGCAGTGCTAGAGATACAGGGAGGGCCGGGGAGCTGTTTTTT
>TRBJ2-7|once|-|TRBV18
CASSLRQDSEQYF
TGTGCCAGCTCACTCCGACAGGACTCCGAGCAGTACTTC